The clone carrying this T cell receptor (beta chain) has ten or more counts. The target antigen is unknown. TCR beta CDR3 regions were amplified from RNA transcripts. Using the HTBI primer set, a first-round RT-PCR was run on the TCR CDR3. TCRdb reprocessed the multiplex PCR reads with MiXCR, giving one entry per CDR3 protein. The sample consists of some 250,000 distinct CDR3 sequences, 12% to 15% of them appearing once. This specimen belongs to a study of T cells in Graves' hyperthyroidism and ophthalmopathy. CDR1 and CDR2 from the germline V gene are SNHLY and FYNNEI. The length of the CDR3 is 12 residues. Trimming took 8 bases from V and 4 from J, leaving 9 bases between them. The blood specimen was taken at initial hyperthyroidism diagnosis, before any ophthalmopathy symptoms. Study outcomes and limitations: Blood also showed most of the thyroid clonotypes that were expanded above 0.001. Ophthalmopathy was separated from stable hyperthyroidism by a 13 V-J model.

This clonotype originated in a woman between 45 and 60 years old with Graves' hyperthyroidism that later progressed to Graves' ophthalmopathy. The rearrangement joins TRBV2 to TRBJ2-1; D might be TRBD1 (6 bases). The sample was blood. The CDR3 DNA reads TGTGCCAGCGACAGGTATTACAATGAGCAGTTCTTC. This gives the protein CASDRYYNEQFF.